This T cell receptor beta chain is drawn from a study of regulatory T cells in long-lasting Graves disease. Whole-study findings and limits: Those with persistent Graves' had less TCR diversity than newly diagnosed patients.

V lost 0 bases and J lost 3, with 11 bases in between. Germline CDR1 is SNHLY and CDR2 is FYNNEI. The CDR3 has 16 amino acids. Indicated time point: newly diagnosed GD, antithyroid drugs for less than 3 months. Following extraction of RNA from PBMCs, that RNA was used to make the TCR library. Arm-PCR of CDR3 regions and iRepertoire HTBI primers were used to build TCR beta libraries. Original processing notes: Across all samples, about 60 TRBV segments and around 15 TRBJ segments were identified. TCRdb analysed the multiplex PCR reads with MiXCR anew, one entry per CDR3 protein. The V and J calls were not made by the authors but by TCRdb's processing. The data show around 450,000 distinct CDR3 sequences, roughly 17% seen once. As to this clonotype: Its antigen is as yet unknown.

These data were also reused for a study on T cells in Graves' hyperthyroidism and ophthalmopathy.

Sequenced here: peripheral blood mononuclear cells (PBMCs), sampled at new diagnosis, from a patient treated with antithyroid drugs. The clonotype originates from a man aged 40-50 years with Graves disease. V and J are TRBV2 and TRBJ2-2; the D gene is possibly TRBD1 (7 bases). The CDR3 sequence is CASSEALRGDTGELFF. The CDR3 DNA is TGTGCCAGCAGTGAAGCGCTCAGGGGGGACACCGGGGAGCTGTTTTTT.